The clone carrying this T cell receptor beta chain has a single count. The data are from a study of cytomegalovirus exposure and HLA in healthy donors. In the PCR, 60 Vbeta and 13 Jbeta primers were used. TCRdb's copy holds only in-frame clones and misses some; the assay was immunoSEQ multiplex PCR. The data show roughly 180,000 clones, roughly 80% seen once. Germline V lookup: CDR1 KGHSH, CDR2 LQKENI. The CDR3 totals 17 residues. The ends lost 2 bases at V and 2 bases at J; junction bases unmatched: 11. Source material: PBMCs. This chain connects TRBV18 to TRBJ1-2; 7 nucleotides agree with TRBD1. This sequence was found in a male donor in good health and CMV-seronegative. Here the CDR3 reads CASSPTVDRALNYGYTF. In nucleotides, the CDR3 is TGTGCCAGCTCACCAACGGTAGACAGGGCCTTAAACTATGGCTACACCTTC.